Below are 17 T cell receptor beta chains sequenced from a single sample in a study of CXCR3-negative and CXCR3-positive naive CD8 T cells. No cognate antigen is known for these TCRs. The TRB libraries of cDNA were built by UMI-labeled 5' RACE. TCRdb reprocessed the 5' RACE reads; each CDR3 protein has one entry and no DNA is given. This listing includes roughly 93,000 distinct CDR3 sequences. Notes on the study in general: More hydrophobic TRB CDR3s occurred in CXCR3-positive than in CXCR3-negative naive cells.

The sample consisted of naive CXCR3+ CD8+ T cells from blood. Subset: CD45RO-CCR7+CD27+CD95- naive CD8+ T cells expressing CXCR3 (TNR3+). Receptors were obtained from a human donor in good health. Some clones in this sample may be carry-over from other donors' samples.

The chain combines TRBV7-2 with TRBJ2-7; TCRdb picks TRBD2, but there is no DNA to check that call. Germline-derived CDR1 and CDR2 are SGHTA and FQGNSA. The CDR3 is made up of 15 amino acids. CDR3 amino acids: CASSSLAGGPYEQYF.

V is TRBV29-1 and J is TRBJ2-1; the D gene TCRdb calls, TRBD2, cannot be checked with no DNA. The germline V gene has CDR1 SQVTM and CDR2 ANQGSEA. CDR3 length equals 14 residues. The CDR3 sequence: CSVVTLAGGNEQFF.

The chain uses TRBV12-3 or TRBV12-4 and TRBJ2-7; TCRdb's D gene call, TRBD1, goes unchecked for lack of DNA. CDR3 length: 16 residues. The CDR3: CASSLVWGTEAYEQYF.

The chain combines TRBV5-5 with TRBJ2-1. Germline V lookup: CDR1 SGHKS, CDR2 YYEKEE (reference sequence). The CDR3 is made up of 15 amino acids. This chain's CDR3 is CASSLDSSSYNEQFF.

This sequence joins TRBV14 and TRBJ2-7. Germline V gene sequence: CDR1 SGHDN, CDR2 FVKESK. CDR3 size: 15 residues. This CDR3 reads CASSRTSTGIHEQYF.

The chain joins TRBV9 to TRBJ2-7. This CDR3 is built from 15 residues. Germline CDR1 reads SGDLS; CDR2 reads YYNGEE. The CDR3 region is CASSAGSDANYEQYF.

The V and J genes are TRBV6-6 and TRBJ1-1; the TCRdb D gene call, TRBD1, has no DNA to confirm it. The CDR3 covers 12 residues. The germline gives CDR1 MNHNY, CDR2 SVGAGI (reference sequence). This CDR3 is CASSYIIRDRIF.

The rearrangement links TRBV7-9 to TRBJ1-1. There are 17 residues in the CDR3. Looked up from germline, CDR1 is SEHNR and CDR2 is FQNEAQ (reference sequence). The CDR3 reads CASSLRGLGTNHTEAFF.

V gene TRBV7-8 combines with J gene TRBJ2-5; TCRdb gives TRBD2 as the D gene, but with no DNA this cannot be confirmed. The CDR3 is made up of 15 amino acids. Germline CDR1 and CDR2: SGHVS and FQNEAQ. The CDR3 protein is CASSLEAVRAETQYF. Based on the CDR3 plus reference TRBV7-8 and TRBJ2-5, the full variable domain is GAGVSQSPRYKVAKRGQDVALRCDPISGHVSLFWYQQALGQGPEFLTYFQNEAQLDKSGLPSDRFFAERPEGSVSTLKIQRTQQEDSAVYLCASSLEAVRAETQYFGPGTRLLVL.

V usage is TRBV12-5 and J usage is TRBJ2-1; the D call from TCRdb, TRBD1, cannot be confirmed without DNA. CDR3 length: 15 amino acids. Germline V gene data show CDR1 as LGHNT and CDR2 as FRNRAP. CDR3: CASGLVSGGEVEQFF.

J is TRBJ2-2 and V is TRBV13. From germline, CDR1 is PRHDT and CDR2 FYEKMQ (reference sequence). This CDR3 contains 15 residues. The CDR3 sequence: CASSSGAVGTGELFF.

The J gene is TRBJ2-7, the V gene TRBV4-3; TCRdb designates TRBD2, a call that cannot be tested without DNA. Germline CDR1 reads LGHNA; CDR2 reads YSLEER. The CDR3 extends over 16 amino acids. The CDR3: CASSQAAATAGYEQYF.

This rearrangement joins TRBV27 to TRBJ2-1; the TRBD1 assignment by TCRdb is unverifiable without DNA. In germline, CDR1 is MNHEY, CDR2 SMNVEV (reference sequence). The CDR3 runs 12 residues. CDR3 sequence: CASRAGGYEQFF.

The CDR3 loop reads CSARPQTVRSTEAFF. J is TRBJ1-1 and V is TRBV20-1; as DNA is missing, the TRBD1 call by TCRdb cannot be tested. The CDR3 is 15 residues long. CDR1 is DFQATT and CDR2 is SNEGSKA in the germline V gene (reference sequence).

The chain has TRBV12-3 or TRBV12-4 and TRBJ2-1; TCRdb calls TRBD2, which cannot be checked without DNA. CDR3 length: 13 residues. Here the CDR3 reads CASSLGGDNEQFF.

The rearrangement uses TRBV19 and TRBJ2-1; TCRdb's assignment of TRBD1 cannot be checked, as there is no DNA. Germline V lookup: CDR1 LNHDA, CDR2 SQIVND (reference sequence). This CDR3 is 12 amino acids long. This CDR3 reads CASSIGAREQFF.

V gene TRBV6-6 combines with J gene TRBJ1-5. CDR3 length: 14 residues. CDR1 MNHNY and CDR2 SVGAGI come from the germline V gene (reference sequence). The CDR3 loop is CASSYPGDNQPQHF.